The 7 T cell receptor beta chains listed next were all sequenced from one sample in a study of blood T cell repertoires in COVID-19. Some clones are missing from TCRdb's copy, which holds only in-frame ones; the method was immunoSEQ multiplex PCR. The table records a few hundred thousand clones, approximately 78% of them present only once. Input material: peripheral blood. Receptors originate from a woman of 80 years or more with COVID-19, enrolled during active disease.

The rearrangement joins TRBV11-3 to TRBJ2-1; D is perhaps TRBD2 (7 bases). The V and J ends lost 3 bases and 5 bases respectively, with 14 bases between them. Germline loops: CDR1 SGHNT, CDR2 YENEEA. The CDR3 loop spans 15 amino acids. CDR3 protein: CASSLGGARDNEQFF. CDR3 sequence (DNA): TGTGCCAGCAGCTTGGGGGGGGCGCGGGACAATGAGCAGTTCTTC.

The J gene is TRBJ2-7, the V gene TRBV4-2; 11 bases agree with TRBD2. After removal of 1 base from V and 2 bases from J, the junction contained 4 bases not matched to a gene. Germline V gives CDR1 LGHNA, CDR2 YNFKEQ. CDR3 length equals 16 residues. The CDR3 region is CASSQVSSGGTYEQYF. As DNA, the CDR3 is TGTGCCAGCAGCCAAGTCTCTAGCGGGGGGACCTACGAGCAGTACTTC.

This rearrangement joins TRBV29-1 to TRBJ1-4, with D perhaps TRBD1 (5 bases). V lost 4 bases and J 7 bases, leaving 16 bases between the germline ends. Germline assignment: CDR1 SQVTM and CDR2 ANQGSEA. There are 14 residues in the CDR3. The CDR3 DNA sequence: TGCAGCGTTGGAGGTGGGCAGGGAGGTGAAAAACTGTTTTTT. Translating gives CSVGGGQGGEKLFF. The variable domain in full, with the rest retrieved from reference TRBV29-1 and TRBJ1-4, is SAVISQKPSRDICQRGTSLTIQCQVDSQVTMMFWYRQQPGQSLTLIATANQGSEATYESGFVIDKFPISRPNLTFSTLTVSNMSPEDSSIYLCSVGGGQGGEKLFFGSGTQLSVL.

The chain couples TRBV18 to TRBJ1-6; tentatively, D is TRBD1 (6 bases). Deletions cut 6 bases from V and 5 bases from J, with 14 bases between. The V gene's germline CDR1 is KGHSH and CDR2 LQKENI. CDR3 length equals 15 residues. The CDR3 loop is CASSRAGDHNSPLHF. In nucleotides, the CDR3 is TGTGCCAGCTCGCGCGCAGGGGACCATAATTCACCCCTCCACTTT. The full variable domain, in which reference TRBV18 and TRBJ1-6 provide the parts outside the CDR3, is NAGVMQNPRHLVRRRGQEARLRCSPMKGHSHVYWYRQLPEEGLKFMVYLQKENIIDESGMPKERFSAEFPKEGPSILRIQQVVRGDSAAYFCASSRAGDHNSPLHFGNGTRLTVT.

This chain joins TRBV27 and TRBJ1-1; D gene ambiguous. The V gene lost 6 bases and the J gene lost 11 bases, with 19 bases spanning the gap. Germline V lookup: CDR1 MNHEY, CDR2 SMNVEV (reference sequence). The CDR3 is 13 residues long. The CDR3 loop is CASSLVGSQVAFF. The CDR3 DNA is TGTGCCAGCAGCCTAGTAGGGAGCCAAGTGGCTTTCTTT.

The CDR3 nucleotides are TGTGCCAGCAGAAGGACAGGCAACTATGGCTACACCTTC. This sequence encodes CASRRTGNYGYTF. The chain recombines TRBV5-6 with TRBJ1-2; 7 nucleotides agree with TRBD1. Germline values: CDR1 SGHDT, CDR2 YYEEEE. Trimming took 5 bases from V and 2 from J; bases not matched to a gene: 3. This CDR3 is 13 amino acids long.

CDR3 DNA sequence: TGCGCCAGCAGCTGGGCCACGGGGGACTTACAAGCTTTCTTT. This encodes CASSWATGDLQAFF. The chain joins TRBV5-1 to TRBJ1-1; perhaps TRBD1 as D (5 bases). Trimming shortened V by 3 bases and J by 9 bases, and 18 bases separated the two germline ends. This CDR3 comprises 14 residues. Germline lookup yields CDR1 SGHRS and CDR2 YFSETQ.